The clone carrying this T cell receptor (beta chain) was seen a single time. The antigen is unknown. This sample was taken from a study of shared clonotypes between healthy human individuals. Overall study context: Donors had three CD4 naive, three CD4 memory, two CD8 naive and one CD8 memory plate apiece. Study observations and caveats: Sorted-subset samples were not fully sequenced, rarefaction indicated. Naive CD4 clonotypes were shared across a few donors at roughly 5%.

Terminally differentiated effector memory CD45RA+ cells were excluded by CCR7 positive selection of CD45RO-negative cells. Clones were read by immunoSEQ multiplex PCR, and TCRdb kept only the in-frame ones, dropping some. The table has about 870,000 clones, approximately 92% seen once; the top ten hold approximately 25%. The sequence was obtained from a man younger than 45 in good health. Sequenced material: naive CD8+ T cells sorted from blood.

The CDR3 is CASSSFDLTTSSYNEQFF. CDR3 nucleotides: TGTGCCAGCAGCTCTTTTGACTTAACGACCTCATCCTACAATGAGCAGTTCTTC. This chain links TRBV7-9 with TRBJ2-1; D call uncertain. The CDR3 contains 18 residues. V was pared by 4 bases and J by 1 base, with 20 bases between. CDR1 SEHNR and CDR2 FQNEAQ come from the germline V gene (reference sequence).